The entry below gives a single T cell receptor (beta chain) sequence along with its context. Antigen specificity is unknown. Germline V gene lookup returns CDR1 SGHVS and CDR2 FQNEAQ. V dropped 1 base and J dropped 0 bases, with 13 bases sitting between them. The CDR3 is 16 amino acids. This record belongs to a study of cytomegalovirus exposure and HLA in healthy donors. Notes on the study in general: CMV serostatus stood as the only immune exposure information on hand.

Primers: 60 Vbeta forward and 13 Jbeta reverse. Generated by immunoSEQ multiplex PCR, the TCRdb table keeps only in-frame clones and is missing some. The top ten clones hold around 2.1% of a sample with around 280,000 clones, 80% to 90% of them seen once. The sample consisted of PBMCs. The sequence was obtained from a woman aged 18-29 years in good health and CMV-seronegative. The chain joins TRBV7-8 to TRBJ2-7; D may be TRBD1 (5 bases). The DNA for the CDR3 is TGTGCCAGCAGCTTAGAGCGACAGAAGAGCTCCTACGAGCAGTACTTC. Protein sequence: CASSLERQKSSYEQYF.